Below are 13 T cell receptor beta chains sequenced from a single sample in a study of blood T cell repertoires in COVID-19. The table came from immunoSEQ multiplex PCR; TCRdb's copy has only in-frame clones and leaves some out. The table includes over 85,000 clones, around 93% detected once. What was sequenced was peripheral blood. All receptors derive from a human donor with active COVID-19. The donor label of this sample is uncertain.

The chain employs TRBV12-3 or TRBV12-4 and TRBJ2-1, with 7 bases fitting TRBD1. V was clipped by 6 bases and J by 10 bases; unmatched bases: 6. The CDR3 consists of 12 residues. The CDR3 region has the DNA TGTGCCAGCAGACCCCGGGACAGCGAGCAGTTCTTC. This translates into CASRPRDSEQFF.

DNA of the CDR3: TGTGCCATCAGTGAGCCTTATGAACAGGGTTGGAACACTGAAGCTTTCTTT. It codes for CAISEPYEQGWNTEAFF. The J gene is TRBJ1-1, the V gene TRBV10-3; D is possibly TRBD1 (6 bases). CDR1 is ENHRY, CDR2 SYGVKD, per germline. This CDR3 has 17 amino acids. V lost 2 bases to trimming and J lost 1 base, with 17 bases between them.

This clone showed up just a few times. The chain is built from TRBV5-1 and TRBJ1-2; D unclear. CDR1 is SGHRS and CDR2 is YFSETQ in the germline V gene. The CDR3 spans 14 residues. The V and J ends lost 3 bases and 7 bases respectively, with 16 bases between them. CDR3 bases: TGCGCCAGCAGCTGGGAGGCGGATCGGAGTGGCTACACCTTC. As protein: CASSWEADRSGYTF.

This clone was counted once. This sequence joins TRBV5-1 and TRBJ1-1, with D perhaps matching TRBD1 (5 bases). Germline CDR1 and CDR2: SGHRS and YFSETQ. Deletions cut 2 bases from V and 1 base from J, with 12 bases between. This CDR3 spans 15 amino acids. DNA for the CDR3: TGCGCCAGCAGCTTATACTCCCAGGGGAACACTGAAGCTTTCTTT. Its protein product is CASSLYSQGNTEAFF. Full variable domain (remainder filled in from reference TRBV5-1 and TRBJ1-1): KAGVTQTPRYLIKTRGQQVTLSCSPISGHRSVSWYQQTPGQGLQFLFEYFSETQRNKGNFPGRFSGRQFSNSRSEMNVSTLELGDSALYLCASSLYSQGNTEAFFGQGTRLTVV.

The V gene is TRBV7-3, the J gene TRBJ2-6, with no clear D. The V end was cut by 4 bases, the J end by 0 bases, with 4 bases between. The CDR3 has 14 residues. Germline CDR1 SGHTA, CDR2 FQGTGA. The CDR3 nucleotides are TGTGCCAGCAGCTCCAACTCTGGGGCCAACGTCCTGACTTTC. It yields the protein CASSSNSGANVLTF.

The V and J genes are TRBV15 and TRBJ1-5, with D hard to call. Deletions cut 0 bases from V and 2 bases from J, with 8 bases between. Germline V gene lookup returns CDR1 LNHNV and CDR2 YYDKDF (reference sequence). The CDR3 is made up of 15 amino acids. The CDR3 reads CATSRDPGGNQPQHF. The CDR3 DNA follows: TGTGCCACCAGCAGAGACCCCGGGGGCAATCAGCCCCAGCATTTT.

The chain joins TRBV23-1 to TRBJ2-7; perhaps TRBD2 as D (6 bases). TRBV23-1 counts as an open reading frame of uncertain function. CDR3 size: 17 residues. Trimming removed 2 bases at V and 0 bases at J, with 17 bases between. The CDR3 loop reads CASSQLTRRDSSYEQYF. The CDR3 DNA sequence: TGCGCCAGCAGTCAACTAACCCGGCGGGACTCCTCCTACGAGCAGTACTTC.

The genes are TRBV5-1 and TRBJ1-1; TRBD1 agrees at 12 bases. Germline assignment: CDR1 SGHRS and CDR2 YFSETQ. There are 15 residues in the CDR3. V was clipped by 4 bases and J by 6 bases; unmatched bases: 7. The CDR3 protein is CASSDPGQGAPEAFF. The CDR3 region has the DNA TGCGCCAGCAGCGACCCGGGACAGGGGGCCCCTGAAGCTTTCTTT. Supplemented by reference TRBV5-1 and TRBJ1-1, the full variable domain reads KAGVTQTPRYLIKTRGQQVTLSCSPISGHRSVSWYQQTPGQGLQFLFEYFSETQRNKGNFPGRFSGRQFSNSRSEMNVSTLELGDSALYLCASSDPGQGAPEAFFGQGTRLTVV.

V is TRBV7-2 and J is TRBJ2-6; 7 positions agree with TRBD1. In germline, CDR1 is SGHTA, CDR2 FQGNSA. CDR3 length: 19 residues. The ends lost 4 bases at V and 0 bases at J; junction bases unmatched: 12. CDR3 region: CASSSRTGGIDSGANVLTF. CDR3 nucleotides: TGTGCCAGCAGCTCCCGGACAGGTGGAATCGACTCTGGGGCCAACGTCCTGACTTTC.

This clone was detected only a few times. The V and J genes are TRBV27 and TRBJ2-7, with D perhaps TRBD1 (6 bases). The V gene's germline CDR1 is MNHEY and CDR2 SMNVEV (reference sequence). The germline V and J ends were trimmed by 6 bases and 5 bases, with 20 bases remaining between them. The CDR3 is 15 amino acids. For the CDR3, the DNA is TGTGCCAGCAGGCGCCGGTTCCACAGGGAGCACGAGCAGTACTTC. It translates to CASRRRFHREHEQYF.

The V call is TRBV12-3 or TRBV12-4, the J call TRBJ1-5; D remains unclear. The CDR3 runs 12 residues. Trimming took off 6 bases at V and 11 bases at J, with 14 bases between the two ends. CDR3 nucleotide sequence: TGTGCCAGCAGCATTGGGCCTGGGTCCCAGCATTTT. Its protein is CASSIGPGSQHF.

V is TRBV6-5 and J is TRBJ1-5, with D maybe TRBD1 (6 bases). This CDR3 spans 13 amino acids. Trimming took 6 bases from V and 6 from J, leaving 12 bases between them. From germline, CDR1 is MNHEY and CDR2 SVGAGI. The CDR3 spells CASRSQDSQPQHF. The CDR3 coding sequence is TGTGCCAGCAGGTCACAGGACAGTCAGCCCCAGCATTTT.

The chain uses TRBV6-2 or TRBV6-3 and TRBJ2-1, with TRBD1 matching 9 bases. Germline loops: CDR1 MNHEY, CDR2 SVGEGT. Germline trimming cut 5 bases from V and 6 bases from J; bases unmatched to any gene: 5. The CDR3 covers 14 residues. The CDR3 reads CASSRTGEGNEQFF. CDR3 bases: TGTGCCAGCAGTAGGACAGGGGAGGGCAATGAGCAGTTCTTC.